Listed below are T cell receptor beta chains from one sample, sequenced in a study of Ad26.COV2.S vaccination and SARS-CoV-2 variants. Method: immunoSEQ multiplex PCR; TCRdb's copy keeps in-frame clones and lacks some. Here the sample spans approximately 150,000 clones, 86% being singletons. Specimen: peripheral blood, collected after recovery from COVID-19. The receptors stem from a human donor who had recovered from COVID-19. Both conserved end residues are part of each CDR3. D genes are given only for firm matches. Rows may omit the clone size; those that give it use once, few, many or a size class.

j_gene | d_gene | v_gene | len | abundance | CDR3nt | CDR3aa
TRBJ2-3 | TRBD2 | TRBV6-2/TRBV6-3 | 17 | once | TGTGCCAGCAGCCGGACTAGCGGGGGCCTGGACACAGATACGCAGTATTTT | CASSRTSGGLDTDTQYF
TRBJ2-7 | - | TRBV4-1 | 14 | - | TGCGCCAGCAGCCAAGGATACGGCCCCTACGAGCAGTACTTC | CASSQGYGPYEQYF
TRBJ2-6 | - | TRBV19 | 15 | - | TGTGCCAGTAGTCCCAGCCCTGATGGGGCCAACGTCCTGACTTTC | CASSPSPDGANVLTF
TRBJ1-2 | - | TRBV28 | 13 | - | TGTGCCAGCACCCTACGGGGAACCAATGGCTACACCTTC | CASTLRGTNGYTF
TRBJ1-2 | - | TRBV7-2 | 15 | - | TGTGCCAGCAGCTTTCAGGGCCAGACTTTCTATGGCTACACCTTC | CASSFQGQTFYGYTF
TRBJ1-3 | - | TRBV28 | 15 | - | TGTGCCAGCAGTTTACGACCCCTCTCTGGAAACACCATATATTTT | CASSLRPLSGNTIYF
TRBJ2-1 | TRBD1 | TRBV28 | 14 | - | TGTGCCAGCAGATACAGGGGGAATTACAATGAGCAGTTCTTC | CASRYRGNYNEQFF
TRBJ1-2 | TRBD1 | TRBV6-2/TRBV6-3 | 14 | - | TGTGCCAGCAGCGATACAGGGGTCCGTAGTGGCTACACCTTC | CASSDTGVRSGYTF
TRBJ1-2 | - | TRBV18 | 13 | once | TGTGCCAGCTCACCTGACAGGACCTATGGCTACACCTTC | CASSPDRTYGYTF
TRBJ2-3 | - | TRBV10-2 | 16 | once | TGCGCCAGCAGTGGTAATGCGGGGGCCCTCACAGATACGCAGTATTTT | CASSGNAGALTDTQYF
TRBJ1-5 | - | TRBV7-8 | 12 | - | TGTGCCAGCAGCTCAACCAATCAGCCCCAGCATTTT | CASSSTNQPQHF
TRBJ2-1 | TRBD2 | TRBV6-2/TRBV6-3 | 19 | once | TGTGCCAGCAGTTACTCACTTCGGGCAGCGGGGATACCCTACAATGAGCAGTTCTTC | CASSYSLRAAGIPYNEQFF
TRBJ1-3 | TRBD1 | TRBV29-1 | 14 | - | TGCAGCGTTCGACAGGGCTACTCTGGAAACACCATATATTTT | CSVRQGYSGNTIYF
TRBJ1-2 | - | TRBV7-9 | 16 | once | TGTGCCAGCAGCTTAGGTTTAAGGGAGGGAGACTATGGCTACACCTTC | CASSLGLREGDYGYTF
TRBJ1-2 | - | TRBV5-5 | 12 | - | TGTGCCAGCAGCTTGGTCGCCTATGGCTACACCTTC | CASSLVAYGYTF
TRBJ1-4 | TRBD1 | TRBV19 | 13 | - | TGTGCCAGTAATACAGACAGGGGCGAAAAACTGTTTTTT | CASNTDRGEKLFF
TRBJ2-1 | - | TRBV5-1 | 14 | - | TGCGCCAGCAGCGCGCCCCTGTTTCCCAATGAGCAGTTCTTC | CASSAPLFPNEQFF
TRBJ2-1 | - | TRBV19 | 13 | few | TGTGCCAGTAGTATTATAAAGGGGAATGAGCAGTTCTTC | CASSIIKGNEQFF
TRBJ2-7 | - | TRBV27 | 13 | - | TGTGCCAGCAGTTTAGGACGGAGCTACGAGCAGTACTTC | CASSLGRSYEQYF
TRBJ2-3 | TRBD2 | TRBV9 | 16 | few | TGTGCCAGCAGCGTAGCGGGGGGGACTGCACCAGATACGCAGTATTTT | CASSVAGGTAPDTQYF
TRBJ2-3 | TRBD2 | TRBV7-9 | 14 | many | TGTGCCAGCAGCTTAGTCTGGGGGGGAGATACGCAGTATTTT | CASSLVWGGDTQYF
TRBJ2-3 | TRBD2 | TRBV19 | 15 | - | TGTGCCAGTAGCGGTCTAGCGGGGAACACAGATACGCAGTATTTT | CASSGLAGNTDTQYF
TRBJ2-2 | TRBD2 | TRBV7-9 | 16 | - | TGTGCCAGCAGCTCCCAGCGGGGGGGGACCACCGGGGAGCTGTTTTTT | CASSSQRGGTTGELFF
TRBJ1-2 | TRBD1 | TRBV28 | 15 | - | TGTGCCAGCAGTTCATACAGGGGGCAACCCTTCGGCTACACCTTC | CASSSYRGQPFGYTF
TRBJ2-7 | - | TRBV27 | 14 | - | TGTGCCAGCAGTCCCGGGGACGCGGTTGACGAGCAGTACTTC | CASSPGDAVDEQYF
TRBJ1-2 | - | TRBV30 | 14 | - | TGTGCCTGGAGTGTATTCCGGGGGGCTGGTGGCTACACCTTC | CAWSVFRGAGGYTF
TRBJ1-4 | - | TRBV18 | 15 | - | TGTGCCAGCTCACCTAACAGGGCCCTTTATGAAAAACTGTTTTTT | CASSPNRALYEKLFF
TRBJ2-6 | TRBD1 | TRBV4-3 | 16 | once | TGCGCCAGCAGCCAAGGGACAGGGACTGGGGCCAACGTCCTGACTTTC | CASSQGTGTGANVLTF
TRBJ2-7 | - | TRBV9 | 14 | once | TGTGCCAGCAGCGTAGAAGGCCTCCAGGACGAGCAGTACTTC | CASSVEGLQDEQYF
TRBJ2-7 | - | TRBV28 | 12 | once | TGTGCCAGCAGATCAAGCTCCTACGAGCAGTACTTC | CASRSSSYEQYF
TRBJ2-7 | TRBD1 | TRBV5-4 | 14 | few | TGTGCCAGCAGCTCAGGGGACAGTTACTACGAGCAGTACTTC | CASSSGDSYYEQYF
TRBJ1-1 | - | TRBV5-6 | 11 | - | TGTGCCAGCAGCTGGGAGGCAGAAGCTTTCTTT | CASSWEAEAFF
TRBJ1-3 | - | TRBV29-1 | 13 | - | TGCAGCGTGCAGGGGTTTAGAGGAAACACCATATATTTT | CSVQGFRGNTIYF
TRBJ1-2 | - | TRBV12-5 | 15 | - | TGTGCTAGTGGTTTGGGAACTGGGGCTTTCTATGGCTACACCTTC | CASGLGTGAFYGYTF
TRBJ1-2 | - | TRBV20-1 | 11 | - | TGCAGTGCTACGACAGTCTATGGCTACACCTTC | CSATTVYGYTF
TRBJ2-7 | TRBD1 | TRBV5-8 | 13 | - | TGTGCCTTTGGACAGGTGATACCCTACGAGCAGTACTTC | CAFGQVIPYEQYF
TRBJ2-3 | - | TRBV5-4 | 14 | once | TGTGCCAGCAGCTCAAGCTCTAGCACAGATACGCAGTATTTT | CASSSSSSTDTQYF
TRBJ1-1 | - | TRBV7-8 | 14 | - | TGTGCCAGCAGCTTAGACGGGGGGAGGACTGAAGCTTTCTTT | CASSLDGGRTEAFF
TRBJ1-2 | TRBD1 | TRBV4-3 | 18 | - | TGCGCCAGCAGCCAAGATAGGCCCTTGGGAGGGGGCGACTATGGCTACACCTTC | CASSQDRPLGGGDYGYTF
TRBJ1-1 | - | TRBV5-5 | 16 | - | TGTGCCAGCAGCTTGGTCGGGGCGAGGAGTCTAACTGAAGCTTTCTTT | CASSLVGARSLTEAFF
TRBJ2-7 | - | TRBV28 | 15 | - | TGTGCCAGCAGTTTATTTACAGGGCCCGACCACGAGCAGTACTTC | CASSLFTGPDHEQYF
TRBJ2-7 | TRBD1 | TRBV11-2 | 15 | - | TGTGCCAGCAGCTCCCAACAGGGGGCGGCCTACGAGCAGTACTTC | CASSSQQGAAYEQYF
TRBJ2-7 | TRBD1 | TRBV6-5 | 13 | - | TGTGCCAGCACGGGACAGGCCCCCTACGAGCAGTACTTC | CASTGQAPYEQYF
TRBJ2-7 | TRBD2 | TRBV6-5 | 15 | - | TGTGCCAGCAGCAACGGGGGACTAAGGCCTCGACAGCAGTACTTC | CASSNGGLRPRQQYF
TRBJ2-2 | - | TRBV4-3 | 13 | - | TGCGCCAGCAGCCAAGAGCGGACCGGGGAGCTGTTTTTT | CASSQERTGELFF
TRBJ1-6 | - | TRBV3-1/TRBV3-2 | 15 | - | TGTGCCAGCAGCAACCGACAGGCTCCCAATTCACCCCTCCACTTT | CASSNRQAPNSPLHF
TRBJ1-4 | - | TRBV6-6 | 11 | - | TGTGCCAGCAGTCTTAATGAAAAACTGTTTTTT | CASSLNEKLFF
TRBJ2-3 | TRBD2 | TRBV24-1 | 14 | - | TGTGCCACCAGTGAGGGGGGGTTAGCAGATACGCAGTATTTT | CATSEGGLADTQYF
TRBJ1-5 | - | TRBV27 | 13 | - | TGTGCCAGCAGTTTAGAGGGTTTTCAGCCCCAGCATTTT | CASSLEGFQPQHF
TRBJ2-7 | - | TRBV15 | 13 | - | TGTGCCACCAGCAGAGAGGGAATTACGGAGCAGTACTTC | CATSREGITEQYF